This T cell receptor beta chain was sequenced for a study of T cell clones after liver transplantation. Study summary: Liver transplant recipients had immunosuppression withdrawal attempted within 2 years. Pre-transplant mixed lymphocyte reactions yielded third-party-reactive TCRbeta sequences as comparators for graft-donor-reactive sequences. At least one year of complete immunosuppression withdrawal without enzymes over twice normal defined tolerance.

With V trimmed by 6 bases and J by 6 bases, 10 bases remained unmatched. Looked up from germline, CDR1 is MDHEN and CDR2 is SYDVKM. The CDR3 sequence is 14 residues long. Sequencing used immunoSEQ multiplex PCR; TCRdb keeps in-frame clones, though not all of them. The sample has tens of thousands of clones; roughly 80% are singletons. Study-level results: Compared with third party-reactive sequences, donor-reactive ones declined more, independent of withdrawal success.

As to this clone: Its antigen is not known.

J is TRBJ1-2 and V is TRBV28; 7 positions match TRBD1. The starting material was CD4+ T cells from blood, obtained 45 to 46 months after liver transplant. The sequence was collected from a human patient who received a liver transplant. Some T cells may have come from the graft donor. CDR3 DNA sequence: TGTGCCAGCAGCACGGGAGGGACAGTAGATGGCTACACCTTC. It codes for CASSTGGTVDGYTF.